The T cell receptor beta chain under discussion was sequenced for a study of T cell repertoires in cytomegalovirus infection. Study information: An indication of both CMV infection and matching HLA type came from public TCR beta signatures.

This clonotype appeared many times. In TCRdb, the reads were re-called with MiXCR into one record per CDR3 protein. The repertoire has a few hundred thousand distinct CDR3 sequences, roughly an eighth of them found once; the top ten carry roughly 9.7%. Material for sequencing was PBMCs. The sequence came from a human donor in good health (CMV status not recorded). Some clones in this sample may be carry-over from other donors' samples.

CDR3: CASSLWDSGFNEQFF. The CDR3 bases are TGTGCCAGCAGTTTATGGGATAGCGGATTCAATGAGCAGTTCTTC. The chain couples TRBV27 to TRBJ2-1; D is possibly TRBD2 (6 bases). The CDR3 runs to 15 residues. Trimming pared 1 base from V and 6 bases from J, leaving 13 bases between. CDR1 and CDR2 (germline): MNHEY, SMNVEV (reference sequence).